The TCR beta chain described here comes from a study of early T cells in non-severe SARS-CoV-2 infection (TCRdb year 2021). Concerning the study at large: TCR sequencing used bulk RNA from unsorted whole blood, so alpha and beta chains could not be paired. The study at large found these results: VDJdb matching was skewed toward anti-spike CD8 responses, so virus-specific expansions were likely underestimated and private and CD4 specificities were missed.

Ten or more counts support this clonotype. This receptor's antigen is unknown. No quality values exist for individual bases; no much larger clone is one base distant. The CDR3 starts with the cysteine, ends with the phenylalanine, and has 12 residues. The read is trimmed to its CDR3 DNA, 36 bases read in frame from base 1. V is reduced by 2 bases and J by 7 bases, leaving a spacing of 8 bases between them. According to the germline V gene (reference sequence), CDR1 reads SEHNR and CDR2 reads FQNEAQ. The library relied on 5' RACE. Data came from a NextSeq 500. To correct for sequencing error and PCR bias, the TCR library protocol tagged individual cDNA molecules with unique molecular identifiers. Both TCR alpha and beta chains were sequenced, and tight co-correlation was observed between alpha and beta sequence abundances in each sample. Concerning the study's data processing: Decombinator V4 was used to perform V gene, J gene and CDR3 annotation of TCR sequences. TCRs were defined as expanded if a significant change between any two time points was detected under a Poisson model with p below 0.0001. TCR abundances were normalised to the total number of TCRs sequenced per sample and were expressed as counts per million. TRAV1-2 paired with TRAJ12, TRAJ20 or TRAJ33 defined MAIT TCRs, while TRAV10 paired with TRAJ18 defined iNKT TCRs. A search of VDJdb, accessed on 1 November 2021, was run for TCRs annotated to CMV, EBV and SARS-CoV-2, with TCRs annotated for multiple antigens excluded. Through fastp at Q25 and MiXCR, TCRdb rebuilt clones from the public reads, retaining in-frame beta chains. Each entry merges the rows of one CDR3 protein and shows their most common DNA and genes. It is TCRdb's table, rather than the study itself, that gives the V and J calls and clone size. The sample table contains nearly 45,000 distinct CDR3 sequences; only one count was recorded for 11% of them. The top ten hold roughly a fifth of the sample.

The study was a case-control design nested within a healthcare worker cohort in London, UK, with weekly nasopharyngeal swab PCR tests and blood sampling. Healthcare workers were recruited between 23 and 31 March 2020, during the week of the UK lockdown, and were followed weekly for up to roughly 15 weeks. This TCR came from an adult who was a healthcare worker with PCR-confirmed SARS-CoV-2 infection or an uninfected control (not recorded which). The specimen sequenced was whole blood. The chain uses TRBV7-9 and TRBJ1-1; the D gene is not confidently resolved. The nucleotide sequence reads TGTGCCAGCAGCTTATCTTTGAGTGAAGCTTTCTTT. The translation is CASSLSLSEAFF. The full variable domain, with segments outside the CDR3 supplied by the reference TRBV7-9 and TRBJ1-1 proteins, appears as DTGVSQNPRHKITKRGQNVTFRCDPISEHNRLYWYRQTLGQGPEFLTYFQNEAQLEKSRLLSDRFSAERPKGSFSTLEIQRTEQGDSAMYLCASSLSLSEAFFGQGTRLTVV.